The source of this T cell receptor beta chain is a study of shared clonotypes between healthy human individuals. Study at large: CD4 naive and memory got three plates each, CD8 naive two, CD8 memory one. General study findings and limits: In contrast to clonotypes shared by all four donors, non-shared clonotypes had lower generation probabilities. It was only blood that was sampled, and tissue repertoires likely differ. Inspection by rarefaction showed sorted-subset sequencing to be incomplete despite large depth.

V gave up 3 bases and J gave up 4 bases; unmatched junction bases: 5. CDR3 length equals 16 residues. CDR1 is SGHRS, CDR2 YFSETQ, per germline. Measured with immunoSEQ multiplex PCR; TCRdb has only the in-frame clones, and not every one. The sample lists around 600,000 clones, roughly 97% seen once, with about 0.06% in the top ten. On this clone itself: Antigen: not known.

Sequencing was carried out using naive CD4+ T cells sorted from blood. Subset specified: CD45RA+ positively selected. The sequence was collected from a woman under 40 in good health. The chain carries TRBV5-1 and TRBJ2-1, with 12 nucleotides matching TRBD2. CDR3 sequence: CASSWTSGTFYNEQFF. CDR3 sequence (DNA): TGCGCCAGCAGCTGGACTAGCGGGACCTTTTACAATGAGCAGTTCTTC. The full variable domain, with the rest looked up from reference TRBV5-1 and TRBJ2-1, is KAGVTQTPRYLIKTRGQQVTLSCSPISGHRSVSWYQQTPGQGLQFLFEYFSETQRNKGNFPGRFSGRQFSNSRSEMNVSTLELGDSALYLCASSWTSGTFYNEQFFGPGTRLTVL.